This T cell receptor (beta chain) was documented in a study of blood T cell repertoires in COVID-19. The V end was cut by 4 bases, the J end by 1 base, with 13 bases between. This CDR3 comprises 15 residues. CDR1 and CDR2 (germline): SQVTM, ANQGSEA. Libraries were prepared by immunoSEQ multiplex PCR; TCRdb keeps only in-frame clonotypes and omits some of them. This sample carries about 190,000 clones, around 79% of them seen once, and the ten largest clones take around an eighth. V is TRBV29-1 and J is TRBJ1-4; no definite D call. The sample taken for sequencing was peripheral blood. This receptor was taken from a man aged 45-65 years who had recovered from COVID-19. The CDR3 DNA follows: TGCAGCGTTGTTCTTCCGCGGGAAACTAATGAAAAACTGTTTTTT. This translates into CSVVLPRETNEKLFF.